This is a list of T cell receptor beta chains from one sample in a study of cytomegalovirus exposure and HLA in healthy donors. Produced via immunoSEQ multiplex PCR; TCRdb's table is partial and in-frame only. The sample totals under 70,000 clones. Sequencing used PBMCs. Receptor source: a man in his fifties or sixties in good health and CMV-seropositive. CDR3s include the opening cysteine and the closing phenylalanine or tryptophan. The order of the fields is J gene, V gene, D gene, CDR3 protein, CDR3 DNA. The D gene is left open where the match is weak.

j_gene: TRBJ2-5
v_gene: TRBV19
d_gene: TRBD2
CDR3aa: CASSPKLALETQYF
CDR3nt: TGTGCCAGTAGTCCCAAACTAGCGCTAGAGACCCAGTACTTC

j_gene: TRBJ2-5
v_gene: TRBV7-2
d_gene: TRBD2
CDR3aa: CASSLGLAQETQYF
CDR3nt: TGTGCCAGCAGCTTAGGACTAGCCCAAGAGACCCAGTACTTC

j_gene: TRBJ2-7
v_gene: TRBV4-3
d_gene: NA
CDR3aa: CASSQDRGYGNEQYF
CDR3nt: TGCGCCAGCAGCCAAGATAGGGGGTACGGGAACGAGCAGTACTTC

j_gene: TRBJ2-7
v_gene: TRBV28
d_gene: TRBD1
CDR3aa: CASSPGQDRYEQYF
CDR3nt: TGTGCCAGCAGCCCGGGACAGGATAGATACGAGCAGTACTTC

j_gene: TRBJ1-2
v_gene: TRBV14
d_gene: NA
CDR3aa: CASMTQVRGYTF
CDR3nt: TGTGCCAGCATGACACAGGTCAGGGGCTACACCTTC

j_gene: TRBJ2-7
v_gene: TRBV28
d_gene: TRBD2
CDR3aa: CASSIAGATSYEQYF
CDR3nt: TGTGCCAGTAGCATAGCGGGAGCCACTTCCTACGAGCAGTACTTC

j_gene: TRBJ1-3
v_gene: TRBV27
d_gene: TRBD1
CDR3aa: CASSFRYRGPGNTIYF
CDR3nt: TGTGCCAGCAGTTTTCGGTACAGGGGGCCTGGAAACACCATATATTTT

j_gene: TRBJ2-5
v_gene: TRBV2
d_gene: TRBD1
CDR3aa: CASSVGQTFQETQYF
CDR3nt: TGTGCCAGCTCCGTGGGACAGACTTTTCAAGAGACCCAGTACTTC

j_gene: TRBJ2-7
v_gene: TRBV4-2
d_gene: TRBD2
CDR3aa: CASSRLLAGSREQYF
CDR3nt: TGTGCCAGCAGCCGCCTTCTAGCGGGGTCAAGGGAGCAGTACTTC

j_gene: TRBJ1-1
v_gene: TRBV6-4
d_gene: NA
CDR3aa: CASRAFVDTEAFF
CDR3nt: TGTGCCAGCAGGGCCTTTGTCGACACTGAAGCTTTCTTT

j_gene: TRBJ2-1
v_gene: TRBV28
d_gene: TRBD1
CDR3aa: CASKHGTGADNEQFF
CDR3nt: TGTGCCAGCAAGCACGGGACAGGGGCGGACAATGAGCAGTTCTTC